This TCR beta chain was identified during a study of blood T cell repertoires in COVID-19. Study information: COVID-19 samples collected from the United States, Italy and Spain covered acute and convalescent phases. The cDNA or gDNA used as material had been derived from T cells, B-cell-depleted T cells, or PBMCs.

Germline CDR1 SGDLS, CDR2 YYNGEE. This CDR3 has 18 amino acids. V shed 4 bases and J shed 0 bases, with 19 bases lying between them. In the original processing: Using reference gene primer amplification, nucleated cell counts were estimated. Assay: immunoSEQ multiplex PCR; the TCRdb copy retains only in-frame clones and omits some. D and trimming were read from the DNA, whereas the V and J calls and clone size are those reported in that table. The sample consists of 200,000 or so clones, 87% of them appearing once. In its sample, this clone was seen a few times. Sequences were obtained from peripheral blood. The TCR was taken from a man in his forties or fifties with active or convalescent COVID-19. The chain uses TRBV9 and TRBJ1-4, with D unresolved. The CDR3 coding sequence is TGTGCCAGCAGCCCCGATCTCCGGTTGGGAGCAACTAATGAAAAACTGTTTTTT. This translates into CASSPDLRLGATNEKLFF.